The rows below give T cell receptor beta chains drawn from one sample of a study of persistence of HIV-infected CD4 T cells. The antigens these receptors bind are not known. This table comes from immunoSEQ multiplex PCR, and its TCRdb copy is limited to in-frame clones, with some not included. The table lists around 30,000 clones, 75% to 85% of them singletons. Source: CD4+ T cells sorted from PBMCs after roughly 17-hour stimulation, taken from a patient who received antiretroviral therapy. The receptor source for this set is an adult woman with HIV who was CMV-seropositive. CDR3s include the opening cysteine and the closing phenylalanine or tryptophan. D genes are given only for firm matches. The size entry is marked missing in some rows and otherwise reads once, few, many or a size class.

clone_size j_call d_call v_call cdr3_aa cdr3_nt
few TRBJ2-7 . TRBV7-8 CASSVTTGREQYF TGTGCCAGCAGCGTGACCACAGGGCGCGAGCAGTACTTC
. TRBJ1-5 . TRBV7-2 CASSLDGASNQPQHF TGTGCCAGCAGCTTAGATGGGGCGAGCAATCAGCCCCAGCATTTT
few TRBJ2-3 TRBD2 TRBV7-3 CASSLEGTSGRNTQYF TGTGCCAGCAGCTTAGAAGGGACTAGCGGGAGGAATACGCAGTATTTT
. TRBJ2-1 . TRBV19 CATLRKGLGSNEQFF TGTGCCACCCTCCGGAAGGGGTTAGGGTCCAATGAGCAGTTCTTC
. TRBJ2-1 . TRBV9 CASSVEQGPNEQFF TGTGCCAGCAGCGTAGAACAAGGGCCCAATGAGCAGTTCTTC
. TRBJ2-3 . TRBV5-4 CASSFFRRGHGTDTQYF TGTGCCAGCAGCTTTTTTAGGCGGGGCCACGGCACAGATACGCAGTATTTT
. TRBJ2-1 . TRBV9 CASSISPSSYNEQFF TGTGCCAGCAGCATTAGTCCGAGCTCCTACAATGAGCAGTTCTTC
few TRBJ2-5 . TRBV20-1 CSALDEETQYF TGCAGTGCCTTGGACGAAGAGACCCAGTACTTC
. TRBJ1-2 . TRBV28 CASSLEQAYGYTF TGTGCCAGCAGTTTAGAACAGGCCTATGGCTACACCTTC
. TRBJ2-2 . TRBV2 CASSDRALKAPYTGELFF TGTGCCAGCAGTGACCGGGCCCTTAAGGCCCCCTACACCGGGGAGCTGTTTTTT
. TRBJ2-1 TRBD2 TRBV2 CASRVLADSYNEQFF TGTGCCAGCAGAGTACTAGCGGACTCCTACAATGAGCAGTTCTTC
. TRBJ1-4 . TRBV28 CASSLSGAWGEKLFF TGTGCCAGCAGTTTATCGGGAGCCTGGGGGGAAAAACTGTTTTTT
. TRBJ2-2 TRBD2 TRBV29-1 CSAPGGSNTGELFF TGCAGCGCCCCGGGGGGTTCCAACACCGGGGAGCTGTTTTTT
. TRBJ1-5 . TRBV6-4 CASGEEGRGPQHF TGTGCCAGCGGGGAAGAGGGGAGAGGGCCCCAGCATTTT
. TRBJ2-2 . TRBV4-1 CASSQEATNTGELFF TGCGCCAGCAGCCAAGAAGCGACCAACACCGGGGAGCTGTTTTTT
. TRBJ2-1 TRBD2 TRBV2 CASGLAGGGNEQFF TGTGCCAGCGGACTAGCGGGAGGGGGGAATGAGCAGTTCTTC
. TRBJ1-6 . TRBV7-2 CASSHGAGSNSPLHF TGTGCCAGCAGCCACGGGGCGGGGAGTAATTCACCCCTCCACTTT
. TRBJ2-5 TRBD1 TRBV6-2/TRBV6-3 CASSPTGVETQYF TGTGCCAGCAGCCCCACAGGGGTAGAGACCCAGTACTTC
. TRBJ2-7 TRBD2 TRBV20-1 CSGRGGDEQYF TGCAGTGGACGGGGAGGGGACGAGCAGTACTTC
few TRBJ1-2 . TRBV19 CASSIGDYGYTF TGTGCCAGTAGTATAGGGGACTATGGCTACACCTTC
. TRBJ1-3 . TRBV5-6 CASSRTVQGSGNTIYF TGTGCCAGCAGCCGAACGGTACAGGGATCTGGAAACACCATATATTTT
. TRBJ1-2 . TRBV12-3/TRBV12-4 CASSPEIGYGYTF TGTGCCAGCAGTCCCGAAATTGGGTATGGCTACACCTTC
few TRBJ1-2 TRBD1 TRBV6-5 CASSRDRSGYGYTF TGTGCCAGCAGCCGGGACAGGTCTGGCTATGGCTACACCTTC
. TRBJ1-3 . TRBV19 CASSAITGRRSGNTIYF TGTGCCAGTAGTGCGATAACGGGACGGCGCTCTGGAAACACCATATATTTT
. TRBJ2-7 TRBD1 TRBV5-4 CASSLGLTGIYEQYF TGTGCCAGCAGCTTGGGATTGACAGGGATTTACGAGCAGTACTTC
. TRBJ2-1 . TRBV6-5 CATLGGPWNEQFF TGTGCCACCCTGGGGGGCCCTTGGAATGAGCAGTTCTTC
once TRBJ1-1 . TRBV13 CASSFYGGNTEAFF TGTGCCAGCAGCTTCTACGGCGGGAACACTGAAGCTTTCTTT
. TRBJ2-1 . TRBV19 CASSPGTGLYNEQFF TGTGCCAGTAGTCCCGGGACTGGCCTTTACAATGAGCAGTTCTTC
few TRBJ1-5 . TRBV7-3 CASSLTVNQPQHF TGTGCCAGCAGCTTAACAGTTAATCAGCCCCAGCATTTT
. TRBJ2-3 TRBD2 TRBV28 CASTFNLAGSSADTQYF TGTGCCAGCACCTTCAACCTAGCGGGAAGTAGCGCAGATACGCAGTATTTT
. TRBJ1-2 . TRBV5-1 CASSLDEGIYGYTF TGCGCCAGCAGCTTGGACGAGGGCATCTATGGCTACACCTTC
. TRBJ2-6 . TRBV5-1 CASSPTRSGANVLTF TGCGCCAGCAGCCCGACCCGCTCTGGGGCCAACGTCCTGACTTTC
. TRBJ2-7 . TRBV5-4 CASSKTGSSSYEQYF TGTGCCAGCAGCAAAACAGGGTCGAGTTCCTACGAGCAGTACTTC
. TRBJ1-3 . TRBV25-1 CASSARGAPGNTIYF TGTGCCAGCAGTGCAAGAGGAGCCCCTGGAAACACCATATATTTT
. TRBJ1-4 TRBD1 TRBV28 CATGVGNEKLFF TGTGCGACAGGGGTAGGGAATGAAAAACTGTTTTTT
. TRBJ1-2 . TRBV28 CASMGLSYGYTF TGTGCCAGCATGGGGCTCAGCTATGGCTACACCTTC
. TRBJ2-1 . TRBV6-6 CASSSQGPGGEQFF TGTGCCAGCAGTTCACAGGGTCCTGGGGGTGAGCAGTTCTTC
once TRBJ1-6 . TRBV7-9 CASSFQGTGSPLHF TGTGCCAGCAGCTTCCAGGGGACGGGTTCACCCCTCCACTTT
. TRBJ1-2 . TRBV19 CASSLQNYGYTF TGTGCCAGTAGCCTACAGAACTATGGCTACACCTTC
once TRBJ1-1 . TRBV5-1 CASRPTSQNTEAFF TGCGCCAGCAGACCGACAAGCCAGAACACTGAAGCTTTCTTT
. TRBJ2-5 . TRBV7-2 CASSLHRDQETQYF TGTGCCAGCAGCTTACACAGGGACCAAGAGACCCAGTACTTC
. TRBJ1-2 . TRBV9 CASSPLWSGMRGGYTF TGTGCCAGCAGCCCTCTGTGGTCGGGAATGAGGGGTGGCTACACCTTC
few TRBJ2-2 TRBD1 TRBV11-3 CASSDTGTGGTGELFF TGTGCCAGCAGTGATACCGGGACAGGGGGCACCGGGGAGCTGTTTTTT
few TRBJ1-1 . TRBV10-3 CAIRDSVNTEAFF TGTGCCATCAGGGACAGCGTGAACACTGAAGCTTTCTTT
. TRBJ1-3 TRBD1 TRBV3-1/TRBV3-2 CASSRDSSSHSGNTIYF TGTGCCAGCAGCCGGGACAGCTCGTCCCACTCTGGAAACACCATATATTTT
. TRBJ2-7 TRBD1 TRBV6-5 CASSYSGTVTYEQYF TGTGCCAGCAGTTACTCGGGGACAGTGACCTACGAGCAGTACTTC
. TRBJ2-1 TRBD1 TRBV19 CASRVQGAYNEQFF TGTGCCAGTAGGGTCCAGGGGGCCTACAATGAGCAGTTCTTC
once TRBJ1-4 . TRBV9 CASSLQDGATNEKLFF TGTGCCAGCAGCCTTCAGGACGGGGCAACTAATGAAAAACTGTTTTTT
. TRBJ1-1 . TRBV11-3 CASSVMNTEAFF TGTGCCAGCAGCGTTATGAACACTGAAGCTTTCTTT
. TRBJ1-2 . TRBV7-3 CASSPPGTGYGYTF TGTGCCAGCAGCCCTCCCGGGACCGGATATGGCTACACCTTC
. TRBJ2-3 . TRBV10-3 CAIQGAGGRTDTQYF TGTGCCATCCAGGGGGCGGGGGGCCGCACAGATACGCAGTATTTT
few TRBJ1-6 TRBD1 TRBV7-3 CASSFGQGAGSPLHF TGTGCCAGCAGCTTCGGACAGGGGGCGGGTTCACCCCTCCACTTT
. TRBJ2-3 . TRBV7-3 CASSLSGRTDTQYF TGTGCCAGCAGCTTATCCGGGCGCACAGATACGCAGTATTTT
. TRBJ2-7 . TRBV5-1 CASTHGESRHPQHF TGCGCCAGCACCCACGGGGAGTCAAGGCACCCGCAGCACTTC
. TRBJ2-1 . TRBV5-1 CASNAGTSTYNEQFF TGCGCCAGCAACGCCGGGACTTCCACCTACAATGAGCAGTTCTTC
once TRBJ1-3 . TRBV2 CATGLYGNTIYF TGTGCCACCGGTCTTTATGGAAACACCATATATTTT
. TRBJ2-2 TRBD2 TRBV30 CAWSGRAGWDTGELFF TGTGCCTGGAGCGGGAGGGCGGGGTGGGACACCGGGGAGCTGTTTTTT
. TRBJ1-5 . TRBV5-5 CASSTISNQPQHF TGTGCCAGCAGCACTATCTCCAATCAGCCCCAGCATTTT
. TRBJ2-2 . TRBV5-1 CASSLDTSNTGELFF TGCGCCAGCAGCTTAGACACATCGAACACCGGGGAGCTGTTTTTT